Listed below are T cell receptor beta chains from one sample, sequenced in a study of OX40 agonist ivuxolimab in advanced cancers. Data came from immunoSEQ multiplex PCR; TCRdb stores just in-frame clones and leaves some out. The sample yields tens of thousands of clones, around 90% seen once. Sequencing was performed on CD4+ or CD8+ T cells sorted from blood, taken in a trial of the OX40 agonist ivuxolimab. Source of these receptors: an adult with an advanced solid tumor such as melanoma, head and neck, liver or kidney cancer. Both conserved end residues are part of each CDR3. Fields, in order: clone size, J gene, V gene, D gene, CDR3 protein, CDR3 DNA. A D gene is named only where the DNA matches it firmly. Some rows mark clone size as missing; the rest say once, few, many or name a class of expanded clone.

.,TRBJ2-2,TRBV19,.,CASSIIETNTGELFF,TGTGCCAGTAGTATAATCGAGACTAACACCGGGGAGCTGTTTTTT
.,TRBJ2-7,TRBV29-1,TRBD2,CSGGLATNEQYF,TGCAGCGGGGGACTAGCCACGAACGAGCAGTACTTC
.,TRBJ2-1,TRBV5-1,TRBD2,CASSFLAGLAGGNEQFF,TGCGCCAGCAGCTTTCTCGCCGGACTAGCGGGAGGAAATGAGCAGTTCTTC
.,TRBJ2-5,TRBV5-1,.,CASSFSPGTFETQYF,TGCGCCAGCAGCTTTAGCCCCGGGACCTTCGAGACCCAGTACTTC
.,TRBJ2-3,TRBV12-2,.,CASRLVGVGRDASTDTQYF,TGTGCAAGTCGCTTAGTGGGAGTGGGGCGGGACGCTAGCACAGATACGCAGTATTTT
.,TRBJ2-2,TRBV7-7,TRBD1,CASSSSRDRYTGELFF,TGTGCTAGCAGCTCGTCCCGGGACAGATACACCGGGGAGCTGTTTTTT
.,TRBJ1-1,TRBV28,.,CASSFPGSTEAFF,TGTGCCAGCAGTTTCCCGGGGAGCACTGAAGCTTTCTTT
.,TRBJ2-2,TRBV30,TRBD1,CASRRQGTGELFF,TGTGCCTCCCGAAGACAGGGGACCGGGGAGCTGTTTTTT
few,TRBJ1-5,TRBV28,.,CASRVTQGNQPQHF,TGTGCCAGCAGAGTGACACAGGGCAATCAGCCCCAGCATTTT
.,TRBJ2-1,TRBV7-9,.,CASSGPGSGFYNEQFF,TGTGCCAGCAGCGGACCCGGGTCGGGTTTCTACAATGAGCAGTTCTTC
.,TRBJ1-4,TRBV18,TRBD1,CASRQGADEKLFF,TGTGCCAGCCGACAGGGTGCGGATGAAAAACTGTTTTTT
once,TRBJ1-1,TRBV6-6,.,CASGQNLWTEAFF,TGTGCCAGCGGACAGAACCTGTGGACTGAAGCTTTCTTT
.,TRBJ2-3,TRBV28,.,CASSLFGGSTDTQYF,TGTGCCAGCAGTTTATTTGGGGGGAGCACAGATACGCAGTATTTT
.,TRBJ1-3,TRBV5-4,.,CASSLDGGGNTIYF,TGTGCCAGCAGCCTAGACGGGGGTGGAAACACCATATATTTT
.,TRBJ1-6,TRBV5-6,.,CASSLRGGHSPLHF,TGTGCCAGCAGCTTGAGAGGGGGGCATTCACCCCTCCACTTT
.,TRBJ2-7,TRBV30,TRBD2,CAWNPGGSGRYEQYF,TGTGCCTGGAATCCCGGCGGTAGCGGGAGGTACGAGCAGTACTTC
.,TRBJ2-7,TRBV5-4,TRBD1,CASSFWDRINYEQYF,TGTGCCAGCAGCTTTTGGGACAGGATAAACTACGAGCAGTACTTC
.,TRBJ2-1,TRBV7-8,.,CASSPRGRAYNEQFF,TGTGCCAGCAGCCCCCGAGGGAGAGCGTACAATGAGCAGTTCTTC
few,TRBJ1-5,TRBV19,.,CASNDRPSNQPQHF,TGTGCCAGTAACGACAGACCAAGCAATCAGCCCCAGCATTTT
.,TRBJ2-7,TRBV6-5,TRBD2,CASSSHLAGTLREQYF,TGTGCCAGCAGTTCTCACCTAGCGGGAACTCTACGCGAGCAGTACTTC
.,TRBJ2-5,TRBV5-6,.,CASSFPGVQETQYF,TGTGCCAGCAGCTTCCCCGGGGTCCAAGAGACCCAGTACTTC
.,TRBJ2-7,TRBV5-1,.,CASSLGIRAYEQYF,TGCGCCAGCAGCTTGGGAATTCGGGCCTACGAGCAGTACTTC
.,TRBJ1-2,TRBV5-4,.,CASSRSRRDYGYTF,TGTGCCAGCAGCAGATCCAGGCGGGACTATGGCTACACCTTC